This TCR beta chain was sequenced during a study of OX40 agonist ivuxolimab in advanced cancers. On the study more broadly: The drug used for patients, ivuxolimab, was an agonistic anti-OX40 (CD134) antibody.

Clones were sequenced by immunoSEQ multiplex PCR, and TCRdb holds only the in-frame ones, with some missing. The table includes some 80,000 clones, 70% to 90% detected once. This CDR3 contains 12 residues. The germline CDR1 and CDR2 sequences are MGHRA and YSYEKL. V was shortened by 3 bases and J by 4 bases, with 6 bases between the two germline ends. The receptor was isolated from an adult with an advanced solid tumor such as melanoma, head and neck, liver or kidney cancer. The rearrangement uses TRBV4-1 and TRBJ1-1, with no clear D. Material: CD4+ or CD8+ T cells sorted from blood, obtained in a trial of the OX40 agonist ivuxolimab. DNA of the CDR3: TGCGCCAGCAGCCACTGGAGCACTGAAGCTTTCTTT. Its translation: CASSHWSTEAFF.